This T cell receptor beta chain derives from a study of blood T cells in healthy people across ages. Study in general: There was about one barcoded beta molecule captured by template switching per two T cells.

Primers used in a second PCR of about 6 to 11 cycles were a sample-barcoded 5' primer and a J-beta primer mix. TCRdb analysed the 5' RACE reads with MiXCR anew, one entry per CDR3 protein. The sample yields 500,000 to 550,000 distinct CDR3 sequences, 24% seen once. In germline, CDR1 is MGHDK, CDR2 SYGVNS. The CDR3 has 16 residues. Regarding this clonotype: The junction departs from germline at one end; a sequencing error may be responsible.

Each individual donor underwent a draw of around 9.8 milliliters of peripheral blood. These records were also assigned to another study, of T cells of mothers and their children. That source notes: From each mother came over 9.5 million TCR beta CDR3 reads, and from each child came 2.5 million to 3.5 million. Normalized overlap was always slightly, never significantly, higher in related than unrelated mother-child pairs.

V is TRBV25-1 and J is TRBJ2-1, with 13 bases fitting TRBD2. The sequencing sample was made of blood. The origin of this receptor is a boy aged 5 to 17 in good health. CDR3 coding DNA: TGTGCCAGCAGTGGGACTAGCGGGAGCTCCCACAATGAGCAGTTCTTC. It yields the protein CASSGTSGSSHNEQFF. Looking up the rest from reference TRBV25-1 and TRBJ2-1 gives the full variable domain: EADIYQTPRYLVIGTGKKITLECSQTMGHDKMYWYQQDPGMELHLIHYSYGVNSTEKGDLSSESTVSRIRTEHFPLTLESARPSHTSQYLCASSGTSGSSHNEQFFGPGTRLTVL.